This T cell receptor (beta chain) was sequenced in a study of blood T cell repertoires in COVID-19. Study-level background: The United States, Italy and Spain were the sources of the acute and convalescent COVID-19 samples. T cells, B-cell-depleted T cells, or PBMCs provided the cDNA or gDNA that served as material.

V lost 0 bases and J lost 4, with 13 bases in between. The length of the CDR3 is 15 residues. Germline CDR1 and CDR2: MNHEY and SVGAGI. Per the study methods: For nucleated cells, counts were estimated from reference gene primer amplification. TCRdb keeps only in-frame clones here, not all; method: immunoSEQ multiplex PCR. The V and J calls and clone size were taken over from that table, and D and trimming were inferred from the DNA. The profile shows 65,000 to 70,000 clones, about 74% of them singletons. The chain couples TRBV6-5 to TRBJ2-7; D uncertain. Sequenced: peripheral blood. The source of this sequence is a human donor in a cohort sampled during active COVID-19. The CDR3 sequence: CASSYSPGFKYEQYF. DNA for the CDR3: TGTGCCAGCAGTTACTCACCCGGGTTTAAGTACGAGCAGTACTTC.